The subject of this entry is one T cell receptor beta chain. Produced via immunoSEQ multiplex PCR; TCRdb's table is partial and in-frame only. The sample lists about 77,000 clones, over 80% seen once, with almost 6% in the top ten. This entry comes from a study of control samples from healthy donors and cancer patients. The sequenced material came from blood. The sequence was obtained from a woman aged 55-70 years in good health.

The CDR3 region is CASRLTGNYGYTF. The DNA for the CDR3 is TGTGCCAGCAGACTGACAGGGAACTATGGCTACACCTTC. The V and J genes are TRBV27 and TRBJ1-2; 7 bases agree with TRBD1. The CDR3 is 13 residues long. The V gene's germline CDR1 is MNHEY and CDR2 SMNVEV (reference sequence). V lost 6 bases to trimming and J lost 2 bases; unmatched junction nucleotides: 3.